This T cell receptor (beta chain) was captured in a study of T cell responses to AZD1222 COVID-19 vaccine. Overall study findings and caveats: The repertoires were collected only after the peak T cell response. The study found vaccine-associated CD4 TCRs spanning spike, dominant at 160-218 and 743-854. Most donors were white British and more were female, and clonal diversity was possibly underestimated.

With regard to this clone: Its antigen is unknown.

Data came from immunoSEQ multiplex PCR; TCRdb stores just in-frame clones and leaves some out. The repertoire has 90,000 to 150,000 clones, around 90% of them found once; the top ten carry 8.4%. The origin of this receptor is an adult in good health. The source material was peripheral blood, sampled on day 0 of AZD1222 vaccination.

The CDR3 loop reads CAWSLTSAGNTIYF. The CDR3 DNA is TGTGCCTGGAGTTTAACCTCCGCTGGAAACACCATATATTTT. V gene TRBV30 combines with J gene TRBJ1-3; D unclear. The CDR3 contains 14 residues. In germline, CDR1 is GTSNPN, CDR2 SVGIG (reference sequence). With 2 bases removed from V and 2 bases from J, the gap between germline ends came to 10 bases.